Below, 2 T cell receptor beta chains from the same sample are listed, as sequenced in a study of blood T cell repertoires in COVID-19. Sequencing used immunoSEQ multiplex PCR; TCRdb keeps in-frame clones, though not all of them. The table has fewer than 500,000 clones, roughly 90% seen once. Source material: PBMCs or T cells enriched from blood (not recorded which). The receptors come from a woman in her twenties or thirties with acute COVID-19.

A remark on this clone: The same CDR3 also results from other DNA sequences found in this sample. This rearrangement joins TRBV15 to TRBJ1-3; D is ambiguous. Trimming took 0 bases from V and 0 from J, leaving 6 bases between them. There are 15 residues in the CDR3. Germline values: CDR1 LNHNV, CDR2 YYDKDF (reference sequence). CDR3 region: CATSRDRGSGNTIYF. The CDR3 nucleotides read TGTGCCACCAGCAGAGATCGGGGCTCTGGAAACACCATATATTTT.

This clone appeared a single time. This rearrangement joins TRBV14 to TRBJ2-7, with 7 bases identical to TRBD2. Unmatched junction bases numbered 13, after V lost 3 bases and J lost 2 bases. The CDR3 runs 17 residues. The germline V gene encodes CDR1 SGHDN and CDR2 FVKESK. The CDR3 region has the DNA TGTGCCAGCAGCCAGGATTATACTAGCGCGGCGACCTACGAGCAGTACTTC. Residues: CASSQDYTSAATYEQYF.